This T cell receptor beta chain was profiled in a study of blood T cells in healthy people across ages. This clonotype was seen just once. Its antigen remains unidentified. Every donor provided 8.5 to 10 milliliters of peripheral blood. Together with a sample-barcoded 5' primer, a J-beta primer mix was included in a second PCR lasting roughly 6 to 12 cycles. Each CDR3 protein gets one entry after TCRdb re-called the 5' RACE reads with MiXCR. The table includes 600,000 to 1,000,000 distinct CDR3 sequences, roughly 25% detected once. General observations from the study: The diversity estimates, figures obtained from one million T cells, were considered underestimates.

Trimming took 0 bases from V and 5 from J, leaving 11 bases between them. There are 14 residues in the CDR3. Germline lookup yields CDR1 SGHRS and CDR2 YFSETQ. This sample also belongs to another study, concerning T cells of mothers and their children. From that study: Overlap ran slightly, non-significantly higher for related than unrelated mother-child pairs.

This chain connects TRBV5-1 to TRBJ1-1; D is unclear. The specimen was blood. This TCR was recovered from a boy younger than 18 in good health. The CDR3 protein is CASSLESGRTEAFF. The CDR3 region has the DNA TGCGCCAGCAGCTTGGAGTCAGGACGGACTGAAGCTTTCTTT.